This T cell receptor (beta chain) derives from a study of CD8+CD57+ T cells in acquired aplastic anemia. Findings and caveats of the study: Patients did not significantly differ from controls in CD8+ Simpson's diversity.

Remarks on this clonotype: Its antigen is not identified.

For CDR3 and TCR beta VDJ profiling, genomic DNA was the template used. MiXCR, run by TCRdb on the reads, gives a single entry per CDR3 protein. The sample includes hundreds of thousands of distinct CDR3 sequences, more than 25% of them seen just once. All patients picked for sequencing had shown, by flow cytometry, an expansion of CD8+CD57+ cells. The CDR3 is 13 amino acids. Germline trimming cut 3 bases from V and 10 bases from J; bases unmatched to any gene: 2. Germline CDR1 reads MGHDK; CDR2 reads SYGVNS. This TCR derives from a human donor with aplastic anemia. Sequencing used sorted CD4+, CD8+, or CD8+CD57+ T cells (not recorded which) from PBMCs. J is TRBJ1-6 and V is TRBV25-1, with 8 bases that match TRBD1. The CDR3 bases are TGTGCCAGCAGTGAGACAGGGGAATCACCCCTCCACTTT. Encoded protein: CASSETGESPLHF.